The clone carrying this T cell receptor (beta chain) was counted a few times. Assay: immunoSEQ multiplex PCR; the TCRdb copy retains only in-frame clones and omits some. The data contain over 150,000 clones, roughly 87% of them seen just once; the ten biggest clones take up 7% to 8%. With 1 base clipped from V and 6 bases from J, the junction kept 13 bases outside the gene matches. The CDR3 has 17 amino acids. Per germline, CDR1 SGHNT and CDR2 YYREEE (reference sequence). The data are from a study of blood T cell repertoires in COVID-19. The chain recombines TRBV5-4 with TRBJ2-1; 7 bases match TRBD2. This receptor was obtained from a woman aged 45-60 years who had recovered from COVID-19. The specimen was PBMCs or T cells enriched from blood (not recorded which). This CDR3 is CASSLLGPLALRNEQFF. The DNA of the CDR3 is TGTGCCAGCAGCTTGTTGGGTCCACTAGCGTTGCGCAATGAGCAGTTCTTC. The full variable domain, rest sourced from reference TRBV5-4 and TRBJ2-1, is ETGVTQSPTHLIKTRGQQVTLRCSSQSGHNTVSWYQQALGQGPQFIFQYYREEENGRGNFPPRFSGLQFPNYSSELNVNALELDDSALYLCASSLLGPLALRNEQFFGPGTRLTVL.